This TCR beta chain was profiled in a study of CD8 T cells in Susac syndrome. For the study at large: Intravenous immunoglobulin alone or corticosteroids were being given to patients with Susac syndrome at blood draw, unless they were therapy-naive.

TEMRA cells were FACS-enriched, while CD8+ and CD4+ T cells were negatively isolated. General study findings and limits: The study conceded that its TCR sequencing and HLA analysis involved relatively few individuals.

This CDR3 region has 16 residues. Germline CDR1 MGHDK, CDR2 SYGVNS. With 10 bases removed from V and 0 bases from J, the gap between germline ends came to 18 bases. On this clonotype itself: Antigen unknown.

RNA in amounts of roughly 0.45 to 1 ug was reverse transcribed with random hexamers. Multiplex PCR with immunoSEQ amplified the TCR beta CDR3 across 54 Vbeta and 13 Jbeta. TCRdb re-analysed the immunoSEQ multiplex PCR reads in MiXCR, keeping a single row per CDR3 protein. The table includes around 170,000 distinct CDR3 sequences, 90% to 97% detected once. The chain couples TRBV25-1 to TRBJ2-2; D is perhaps TRBD1 (5 bases). The TCR sequence derives from a human donor with Susac syndrome. Specimen: CD4+ T cells from PBMCs. CDR3: CATRALGVTNTGELFF. The CDR3 coding sequence is TGTGCCACCAGGGCCCTAGGGGTAACGAACACCGGGGAGCTGTTTTTT.